Listed below are T cell receptor beta chains from one sample, sequenced in a study of CD8+ T cells in alopecia areata. The assay was immunoSEQ multiplex PCR, and TCRdb's table has in-frame clones only and misses some. The data show around 150,000 clones, with approximately 57% seen just once and about 14% held by the top ten. The sequencing here drew on CD4+ T cells sorted from blood, taken at week 24, from a patient treated with tofacitinib. The receptors originated from a human donor with alopecia areata. Both conserved end residues are part of each CDR3. Fields, in order: V gene, CDR3 length, J gene, CDR3 protein.

v_gene: TRBV7-2
len: 13
j_gene: TRBJ1-2
CDR3aa: CASSLGQYYGYTF

v_gene: TRBV29-1
len: 14
j_gene: TRBJ1-2
CDR3aa: CSVAGTGSPYGYTF

v_gene: TRBV7-6
len: 13
j_gene: TRBJ2-7
CDR3aa: CASSSGLAAEQYF

v_gene: TRBV29-1
len: 11
j_gene: TRBJ2-5
CDR3aa: CSVGQQETQYF

v_gene: TRBV29-1
len: 13
j_gene: TRBJ2-2
CDR3aa: CSVEGQKTGELFF

v_gene: TRBV7-3
len: 16
j_gene: TRBJ2-1
CDR3aa: CASSFHGQGEGGEQFF

v_gene: TRBV10-3
len: 14
j_gene: TRBJ1-6
CDR3aa: CAIGADRALSPLHF

v_gene: TRBV5-5
len: 11
j_gene: TRBJ1-1
CDR3aa: CASSLEAEAFF

v_gene: TRBV7-2
len: 15
j_gene: TRBJ2-5
CDR3aa: CASSHNRAVGETQYF

v_gene: TRBV4-1
len: 15
j_gene: TRBJ2-7
CDR3aa: CASSQDWGLNYEQYF

v_gene: TRBV29-1
len: 14
j_gene: TRBJ2-7
CDR3aa: CSVAGTSGRYEQYF

v_gene: TRBV6-5
len: 15
j_gene: TRBJ1-5
CDR3aa: CASSYRGDSNQPQHF

v_gene: TRBV2
len: 15
j_gene: TRBJ2-3
CDR3aa: CASSYRQGNTDTQYF

v_gene: TRBV5-1
len: 13
j_gene: TRBJ2-3
CDR3aa: CASSADLPYTQYF

v_gene: TRBV25-1
len: 16
j_gene: TRBJ1-6
CDR3aa: CASTTSRQGRNSPLHF

v_gene: TRBV2
len: 14
j_gene: TRBJ1-1
CDR3aa: CASSEQGLRTEAFF

v_gene: TRBV30
len: 13
j_gene: TRBJ2-7
CDR3aa: CAWSEDNSYEQYF

v_gene: TRBV10-3
len: 13
j_gene: TRBJ2-7
CDR3aa: CAIRTESAYEQYF

v_gene: TRBV23-1
len: 12
j_gene: TRBJ1-2
CDR3aa: CASSPGGCGYTF

v_gene: TRBV5-6
len: 15
j_gene: TRBJ2-5
CDR3aa: CASSRWGRLQETQYF

v_gene: TRBV29-1
len: 12
j_gene: TRBJ1-5
CDR3aa: CSARQGDQPQHF

v_gene: TRBV6-5
len: 14
j_gene: TRBJ1-1
CDR3aa: CASSYGTGVGEAFF

v_gene: TRBV7-2
len: 14
j_gene: TRBJ2-2
CDR3aa: CASSLVQGSGELFF

v_gene: TRBV10-3
len: 16
j_gene: TRBJ2-3
CDR3aa: CAISESPPTSADTQYF

v_gene: TRBV9
len: 15
j_gene: TRBJ2-7
CDR3aa: CASSVASGGAYEQYF

v_gene: TRBV28
len: 12
j_gene: TRBJ1-1
CDR3aa: CASSLLGTEAFF

v_gene: TRBV29-1
len: 11
j_gene: TRBJ1-1
CDR3aa: CSVEDGRKAFF

v_gene: TRBV27
len: 14
j_gene: TRBJ1-2
CDR3aa: CASHPQGDRFGYTF

v_gene: TRBV7-2
len: 17
j_gene: TRBJ1-1
CDR3aa: CASSLGWGRDMNTEAFF

v_gene: TRBV30
len: 15
j_gene: TRBJ1-4
CDR3aa: CAWDLPGLMNEKLFF

v_gene: TRBV7-2
len: 17
j_gene: TRBJ1-1
CDR3aa: CASSLVGDRGAWTEAFF

v_gene: TRBV9
len: 14
j_gene: TRBJ2-7
CDR3aa: CASSVGTGGEEQYF

v_gene: TRBV19
len: 15
j_gene: TRBJ1-2
CDR3aa: CASRRDTTGGDGYTF